Shown below are 17 T cell receptor beta chains from a single sample sequenced in a study of beta chain features in type 1 diabetes. Study results and caveats: All four CD4+ subsets of Type 1 diabetes patients contained TCRB CDR3s that were moderately but significantly shorter.

Antigens for these TCRs are unknown. Reverse transcribing all isolated RNA meant expressed TCRB transcripts were sequenced. The data were produced by immunoSEQ multiplex PCR, yet TCRdb's version contains in-frame clones alone and is incomplete. Here the sample spans some 660,000 clones, around 15% being singletons. Material for sequencing was naive CD4+ T cells from blood. These TCRs come from a man in his late teens or twenties with type 1 diabetes.

The chain couples TRBV6-1 to TRBJ1-1; D is possibly TRBD1 (5 bases). Per germline, CDR1 MNHNS and CDR2 SASEGT. Trimming removed 5 bases from V and 3 bases from J, with 10 bases in between. This CDR3 comprises 13 residues. The CDR3 here is CASSPDIYTEAFF. CDR3 in DNA: TGTGCCAGCAGTCCGGACATCTACACTGAAGCTTTCTTT.

There are a few counts of this clone. V and J are TRBV15 and TRBJ2-1; 11 bases are a match to TRBD2. Germline loops: CDR1 LNHNV, CDR2 YYDKDF (reference sequence). CDR3 size: 15 residues. V dropped 1 base and J dropped 7; count of bases not matched to a gene: 3. CDR3 region: CATSRGTSGPNEQFF. In DNA form, the CDR3 reads TGTGCCACCAGCAGAGGGACTAGCGGGCCAAATGAGCAGTTCTTC.

This CDR3 is CASTSGANVLTF. The CDR3 coding sequence is TGTGCCAGCACTTCCGGGGCCAACGTCCTGACTTTC. The chain links TRBV27 to TRBJ2-6; D gene unclear. The V end was cut by 7 bases, the J end by 4 bases, with 5 bases between. CDR3 length: 12 residues. From germline, CDR1 is MNHEY and CDR2 SMNVEV (reference sequence). Together with reference TRBV27 and TRBJ2-6, the CDR3 gives the full variable domain: EAQVTQNPRYLITVTGKKLTVTCSQNMNHEYMSWYRQDPGLGLRQIYYSMNVEVTDKGDVPEGYKVSRKEKRNFPLILESPSPNQTSLYFCASTSGANVLTFGAGSRLTVL.

Only a few counts were recorded for this clone. The chain links TRBV29-1 to TRBJ2-2; TRBD2 agrees at 13 bases. J was trimmed by 6 bases and V by 8 bases; bases with no gene match: 3. This CDR3 region has 13 residues. The germline V gene encodes CDR1 SQVTM and CDR2 ANQGSEA. The CDR3: CSTGTSGAGELFF. CDR3 coding DNA: TGCAGCACAGGGACTAGCGGGGCCGGGGAGCTGTTTTTT.

The CDR3 spells CASSERGDSYNEQFF. The CDR3 nucleotides are TGTGCCAGCAGCGAGCGGGGGGACTCCTACAATGAGCAGTTCTTC. The chain employs TRBV9 and TRBJ2-1; 9 bases line up with TRBD2. The CDR3 spans 15 residues. Germline V lookup: CDR1 SGDLS, CDR2 YYNGEE. V gave up 3 bases and J gave up 0 bases; unmatched junction bases: 1. The full variable domain, rest sourced from reference TRBV9 and TRBJ2-1, is DSGVTQTPKHLITATGQRVTLRCSPRSGDLSVYWYQQSLDQGLQFLIQYYNGEERAKGNILERFSAQQFPDLHSELNLSSLELGDSALYFCASSERGDSYNEQFFGPGTRLTVL.

This chain connects TRBV7-9 to TRBJ1-2; a weak D match, TRBD1 (6 bases). V shed 5 bases and J shed 4 bases, with 14 bases lying between them. CDR1 and CDR2 (germline): SEHNR, FQNEAQ (reference sequence). CDR3 length equals 14 residues. In nucleotides, the CDR3 is TGTGCCAGCAGCATTACCGAGGGGGGCTATGGCTACACCTTC. Its translation: CASSITEGGYGYTF.

The chain combines TRBV30 with TRBJ2-1; TRBD2 matches 10 bases. Germline V gene lookup returns CDR1 GTSNPN and CDR2 SVGIG (reference sequence). This CDR3 has 17 residues. With V trimmed by 3 bases and J by 5 bases, 13 bases remained unmatched. The chain's CDR3 is CAWSHRDSSGGDNEQFF. CDR3 nucleotides: TGTGCCTGGAGCCATAGAGATTCTAGCGGGGGCGACAATGAGCAGTTCTTC.

This clone has more than one count but fewer than ten. The chain combines TRBV10-3 with TRBJ2-5; weak D call: TRBD1 (5 bases). The CDR3 is 16 residues long. From germline, CDR1 is ENHRY and CDR2 SYGVKD. Trimming stripped 0 bases from V and 5 bases from J, with 16 bases between. Written as DNA, the CDR3 is TGTGCCATCAGTGAGTCGGCAGGACACCTCGCGGAGACCCAGTACTTC. It is translated as CAISESAGHLAETQYF.

This chain uses TRBV6-5 with TRBJ2-7; D gene unclear. The CDR3 has 14 residues. Germline V gene lookup returns CDR1 MNHEY and CDR2 SVGAGI. Between the trimmed V and J ends, which lost 0 bases and 2 bases, there was a span of 8 bases. The CDR3 DNA sequence: TGTGCCAGCAGTTACTCGCCAGAGGCCTACGAGCAGTACTTC. It translates to CASSYSPEAYEQYF.

The rearrangement joins TRBV18 to TRBJ2-3; D tentatively reads TRBD1 or TRBD2 (5 bases each). V dropped 6 bases and J dropped 4 bases, with 11 bases sitting between them. The CDR3 runs to 13 residues. Germline V gene sequence: CDR1 KGHSH, CDR2 LQKENI. The CDR3 nucleotides are TGTGCCAGCTCGACGGGGCCATCAGATACGCAGTATTTT. Its translation: CASSTGPSDTQYF.

This clone was detected only a few times. This chain uses TRBV30 with TRBJ1-2; TRBD1 might be the D (6 bases). Germline values: CDR1 GTSNPN, CDR2 SVGIG (reference sequence). V lost 0 bases to trimming and J lost 7 bases, with 18 bases between them. The CDR3 consists of 15 residues. The CDR3 protein is CAWSVPAGEVFGYTF. The CDR3 DNA follows: TGTGCCTGGAGTGTACCGGCAGGGGAGGTTTTTGGCTACACCTTC. Drawing the rest from reference TRBV30 and TRBJ1-2, the complete variable domain is SQTIHQWPATLVQPVGSPLSLECTVEGTSNPNLYWYRQAAGRGLQLLFYSVGIGQISSEVPQNLSASRPQDRQFILSSKKLLLSDSGFYLCAWSVPAGEVFGYTFGSGTRLTVV.

A few counts support this clone. The genes are TRBV11-2 and TRBJ2-2; no definite D call. The V gene lost 5 bases and the J gene lost 3 bases, with 7 bases spanning the gap. This CDR3 has 13 residues. Germline V gene data show CDR1 as SGHAT and CDR2 as FQNNGV. CDR3 region: CASSPRYTGELFF. CDR3 nucleotide sequence: TGTGCCAGCAGCCCTAGGTACACCGGGGAGCTGTTTTTT.

This clone was counted between two and nine times. This sequence joins TRBV4-1 and TRBJ2-1, with 11 bases identical to TRBD1. V was pared by 2 bases and J by 6 bases, with 6 bases of the junction left unmatched. The germline gives CDR1 MGHRA, CDR2 YSYEKL. This CDR3 contains 16 residues. The CDR3 sequence is CASSQPGGTGGNEQFF. The CDR3 region has the DNA TGCGCCAGCAGCCAACCTGGAGGGACAGGGGGCAATGAGCAGTTCTTC.

In its sample, this clone was seen a few times. The chain combines TRBV4-1 with TRBJ2-3, with 9 bases identical to TRBD2. Germline V CDR1 and CDR2: MGHRA, YSYEKL. The V segment lost 4 bases and the J segment 4 bases; nucleotides outside the gene matches: 9. The CDR3 extends over 16 amino acids. The CDR3 loop reads CASSPRGGLASDTQYF. The CDR3 DNA is TGCGCCAGCAGCCCAAGGGGGGGACTAGCATCAGATACGCAGTATTTT.

This clone was counted only a few times. This sequence joins TRBV18 and TRBJ1-2; 8 bases line up with TRBD1. The CDR3 is 13 residues long. From germline, CDR1 is KGHSH and CDR2 LQKENI. Trimming took 6 bases from V and 6 from J; bases not matched to a gene: 6. The DNA of the CDR3 is TGTGCCAGCTCTACAGGACAGGGCCATGGCTACACCTTC. It translates to CASSTGQGHGYTF.

The V and J genes are TRBV7-9 and TRBJ1-1; 8 bases are a match to TRBD1. The CDR3 loop spans 15 amino acids. V gave up 5 bases and J gave up 4 bases; unmatched junction bases: 9. CDR1 and CDR2 (germline): SEHNR, FQNEAQ (reference sequence). The CDR3 DNA follows: TGTGCCAGCAGCCCGAGACAGGGGAGGGGCACTGAAGCTTTCTTT. It specifies CASSPRQGRGTEAFF.

This clone has just a few counts. The rearrangement joins TRBV7-9 to TRBJ1-1, with a weak D call TRBD1 (5 bases). The V end was cut by 5 bases, the J end by 4 bases, with 17 bases between. The germline gives CDR1 SEHNR, CDR2 FQNEAQ (reference sequence). The CDR3 sequence is 15 residues long. The CDR3 sequence is CASSREVTGVTEAFF. The CDR3 DNA reads TGTGCCAGCAGCCGGGAGGTGACGGGGGTCACTGAAGCTTTCTTT.